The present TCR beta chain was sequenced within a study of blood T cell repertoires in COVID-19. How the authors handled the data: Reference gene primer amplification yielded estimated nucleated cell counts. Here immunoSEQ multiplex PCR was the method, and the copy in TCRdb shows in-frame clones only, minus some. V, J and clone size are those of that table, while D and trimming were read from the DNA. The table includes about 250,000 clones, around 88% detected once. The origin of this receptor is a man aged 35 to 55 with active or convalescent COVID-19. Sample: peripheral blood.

As DNA, the CDR3 is TGTGCCAGTAGTATTACAGGGCAAGAGACCCAGTACTTC. This gives the protein CASSITGQETQYF. The gene calls are TRBV19 and TRBJ2-5; D may be TRBD1 (6 bases). From germline, CDR1 is LNHDA and CDR2 SQIVND (reference sequence). The CDR3 loop spans 13 amino acids. The V gene lost 3 bases and the J gene lost 2 bases, with 7 bases spanning the gap.